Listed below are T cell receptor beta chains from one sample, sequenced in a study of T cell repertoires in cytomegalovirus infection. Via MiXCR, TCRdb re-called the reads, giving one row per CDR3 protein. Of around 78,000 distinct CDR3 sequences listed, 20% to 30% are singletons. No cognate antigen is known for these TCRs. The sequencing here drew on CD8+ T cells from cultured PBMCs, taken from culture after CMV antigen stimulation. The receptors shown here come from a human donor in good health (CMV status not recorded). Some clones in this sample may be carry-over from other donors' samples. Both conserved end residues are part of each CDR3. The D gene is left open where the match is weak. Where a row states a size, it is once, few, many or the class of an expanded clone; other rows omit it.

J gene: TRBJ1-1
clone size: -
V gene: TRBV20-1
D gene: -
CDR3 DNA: TGCAGAGCTAGAGATCCAGGCCGTGACTCTGAGGCTTTCTTT
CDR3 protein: CRARDPGRDSEAFF

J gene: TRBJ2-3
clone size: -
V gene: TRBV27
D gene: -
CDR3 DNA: TGTGCCAGCAGTTTCGACGCAGATACGCAGTATTTT
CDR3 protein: CASSFDADTQYF

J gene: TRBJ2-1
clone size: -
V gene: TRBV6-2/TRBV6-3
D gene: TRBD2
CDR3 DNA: TGTGCCAGCAGCGGGACTAGCTTAACCTACAATGAGCAGTTCTTC
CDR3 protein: CASSGTSLTYNEQFF

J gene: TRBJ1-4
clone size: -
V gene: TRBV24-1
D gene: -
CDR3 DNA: TGTGCCACCAGTGATTTGAATGAAAAACTGTTTTTT
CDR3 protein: CATSDLNEKLFF

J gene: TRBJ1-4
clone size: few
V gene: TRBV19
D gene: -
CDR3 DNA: TGTGCCAGTAGTATAGAGGGGGCAGGGTCCCGCGAAAAACTGTTTTTT
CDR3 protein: CASSIEGAGSREKLFF

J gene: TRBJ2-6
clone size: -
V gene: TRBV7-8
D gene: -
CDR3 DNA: TGTGCCAGCAGCTTAGCGCTCGGAGCCTCTGGGGCCAACGTCCTGACTTTC
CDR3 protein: CASSLALGASGANVLTF

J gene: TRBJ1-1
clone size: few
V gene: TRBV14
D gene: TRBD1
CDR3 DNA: TGTGCCAGCAGCCACTACAGGGGGAACACTGAAGCTTTCTTT
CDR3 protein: CASSHYRGNTEAFF

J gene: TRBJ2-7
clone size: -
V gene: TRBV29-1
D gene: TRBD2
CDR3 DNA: TGCAGCGTTGCCGGGACTACGAACGAGCAGTACTTC
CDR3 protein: CSVAGTTNEQYF

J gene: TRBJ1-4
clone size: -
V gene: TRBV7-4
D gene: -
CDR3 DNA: TGTGCCAGCAGCTTCTCCGGAGTGGCGGGTGAAAAACTGTTTTTT
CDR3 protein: CASSFSGVAGEKLFF

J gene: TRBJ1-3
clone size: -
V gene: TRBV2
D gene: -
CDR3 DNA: TGTGCCAGCACCCGAACCCAGCCTACCTTGGGAAACACCATATATTTT
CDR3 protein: CASTRTQPTLGNTIYF

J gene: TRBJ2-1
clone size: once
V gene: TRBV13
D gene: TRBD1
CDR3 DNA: TGTGCCAGCAGCCCCGGGACAGGGGCATACAATGAGCAGTTCTTC
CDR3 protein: CASSPGTGAYNEQFF

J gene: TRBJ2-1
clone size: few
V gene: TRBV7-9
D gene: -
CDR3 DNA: TGTGCCAGCAGCTTAGTTGGACAGGAGCAGTTCTTC
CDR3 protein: CASSLVGQEQFF

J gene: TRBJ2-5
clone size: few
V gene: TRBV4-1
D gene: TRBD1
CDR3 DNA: TGCGCCAGCAGCCCTGGGACAGGGCAGGTAGAGACCCAGTACTTC
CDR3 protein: CASSPGTGQVETQYF

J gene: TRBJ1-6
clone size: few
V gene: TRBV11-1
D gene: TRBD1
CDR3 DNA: TGTGCCAGCAGAGGCTGTAGAGGACAGGGTTGTTCACCCCTCCACTTT
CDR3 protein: CASRGCRGQGCSPLHF

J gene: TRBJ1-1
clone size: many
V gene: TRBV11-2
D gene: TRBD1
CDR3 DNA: TGTGCCAGCAGCTTAGGTGCCGGGACAGGGAGGAACACTGAAGCTTTCTTT
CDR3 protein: CASSLGAGTGRNTEAFF

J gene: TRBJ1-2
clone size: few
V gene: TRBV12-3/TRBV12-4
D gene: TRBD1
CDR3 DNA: TGTGCCAGCAGTTTAGCTCGGACAGGGAAGGATGGCTACACCTTC
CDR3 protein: CASSLARTGKDGYTF

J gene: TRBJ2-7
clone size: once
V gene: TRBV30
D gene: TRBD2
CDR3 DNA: TGTGCCTGGCCCTCTGGCGGACTAGCGGGTGTCGTTTTC
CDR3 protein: CAWPSGGLAGVVF

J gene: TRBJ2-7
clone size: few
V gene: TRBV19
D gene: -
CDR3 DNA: TGTGCCAGTAGTATCGGAGGCGGATCCTACGAGCAGTACTTC
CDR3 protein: CASSIGGGSYEQYF

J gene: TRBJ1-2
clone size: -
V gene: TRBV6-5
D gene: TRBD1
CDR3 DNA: TGTGCCAGCAGCCGATTGACAGGGGACTATGGCTACACCTTC
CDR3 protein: CASSRLTGDYGYTF

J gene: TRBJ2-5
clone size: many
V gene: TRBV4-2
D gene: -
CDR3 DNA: TGTGCCAGCAGCCAAGGCCCCGGCCGTCAAGAGACCCAGTACTTC
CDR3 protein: CASSQGPGRQETQYF

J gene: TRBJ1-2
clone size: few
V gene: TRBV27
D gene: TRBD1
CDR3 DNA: TGTGCCAGCAGCGTACCGGGACAGGGAGTTGATGGCTACACCTTC
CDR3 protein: CASSVPGQGVDGYTF

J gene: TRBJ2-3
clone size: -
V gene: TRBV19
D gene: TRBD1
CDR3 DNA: TGTGCCAGTAGTACGCTGGACAGGGAAAGCACAGATACGCAGTATTTT
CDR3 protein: CASSTLDRESTDTQYF

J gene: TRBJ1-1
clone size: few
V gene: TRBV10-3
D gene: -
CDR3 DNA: TGTGCCATCAGTGAGCCAGGGTTGGAAGCTTTCTTT
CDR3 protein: CAISEPGLEAFF

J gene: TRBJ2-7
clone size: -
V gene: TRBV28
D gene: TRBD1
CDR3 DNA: TGTGCCAGCAGTTCCCGGGGGGACAGGGGGCGCGGCGAGCAGTACTTC
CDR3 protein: CASSSRGDRGRGEQYF

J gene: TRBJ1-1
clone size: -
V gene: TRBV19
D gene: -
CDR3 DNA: TGTGCCAGTAGTTGGGTTTGGGGGGACACTGAAGCTTTCTTT
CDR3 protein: CASSWVWGDTEAFF

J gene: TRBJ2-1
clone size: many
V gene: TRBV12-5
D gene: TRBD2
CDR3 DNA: TGTGCTAGTGGCCTACCGGGACTAGCAGTAGACAATGAGCAGTTCTTC
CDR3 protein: CASGLPGLAVDNEQFF

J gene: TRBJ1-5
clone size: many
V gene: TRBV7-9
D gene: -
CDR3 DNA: TGTGCCAGCAGCTCCAACGTAGGAAGCAATCAGCCCCAGCATTTT
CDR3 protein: CASSSNVGSNQPQHF

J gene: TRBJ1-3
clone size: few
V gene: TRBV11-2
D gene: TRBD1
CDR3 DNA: TGTGCCAGCAGCGGGACAGCTGGAAACACCATATATTTT
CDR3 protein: CASSGTAGNTIYF

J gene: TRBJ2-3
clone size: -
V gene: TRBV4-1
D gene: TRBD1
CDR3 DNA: TGCGCCACCGATTCGACAGGGGGGTCTAGCACAGATACGCAGTATTTT
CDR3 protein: CATDSTGGSSTDTQYF

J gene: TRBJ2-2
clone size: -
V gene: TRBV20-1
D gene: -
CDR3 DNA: TGCAGTGCTAGAGAGGCCGGCGGGGAGCTGTTTTTT
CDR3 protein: CSAREAGGELFF

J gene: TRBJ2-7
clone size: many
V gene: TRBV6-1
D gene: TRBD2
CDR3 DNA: TGTGCCAGCAGTGTACTAGCGGGAAACTACGAGCAGTACTTC
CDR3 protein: CASSVLAGNYEQYF

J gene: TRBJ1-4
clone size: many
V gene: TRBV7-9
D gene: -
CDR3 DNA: TGTGCCAGCAGCCAAACACAGGCCAATGAAAAACTGTTTTTT
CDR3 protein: CASSQTQANEKLFF

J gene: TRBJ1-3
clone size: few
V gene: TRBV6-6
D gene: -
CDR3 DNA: TGTGCCAGCAGCCCGCGACGGGAAACCTCTGGAAACACCATATATTTT
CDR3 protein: CASSPRRETSGNTIYF

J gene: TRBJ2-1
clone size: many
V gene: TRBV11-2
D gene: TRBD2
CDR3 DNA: TGTGCCAGCAGCTTAGGCCCAGCGGGAGATCATTACAATGAGCAGTTCTTC
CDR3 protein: CASSLGPAGDHYNEQFF

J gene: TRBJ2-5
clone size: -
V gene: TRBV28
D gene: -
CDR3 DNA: TGTGCCAGCAGTTTCCGACAGTCACTCCAAGAGACCCAGTACTTC
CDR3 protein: CASSFRQSLQETQYF

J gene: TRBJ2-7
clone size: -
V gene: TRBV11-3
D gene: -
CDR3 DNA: TGTGCCAGCAGCTTACCGGGCGGGGAGCAGTACTTC
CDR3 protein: CASSLPGGEQYF

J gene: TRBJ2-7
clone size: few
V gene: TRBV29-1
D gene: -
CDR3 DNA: TGCAGCGGCCCCTCCTACAGGCATCCTAAGTCCCCCTACGAGCAGTACTTC
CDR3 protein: CSGPSYRHPKSPYEQYF

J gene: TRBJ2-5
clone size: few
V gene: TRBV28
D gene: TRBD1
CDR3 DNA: TGTGCCAGCAGAGATCGACCGGGACAGGGGGCGTTGGAGACCCAGTACTTC
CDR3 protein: CASRDRPGQGALETQYF

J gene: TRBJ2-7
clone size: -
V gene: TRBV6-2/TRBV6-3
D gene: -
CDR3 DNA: TGTGCCAGCAGAGCGACAGTACTTAATTCCTACGAGCAGTACTTC
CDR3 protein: CASRATVLNSYEQYF

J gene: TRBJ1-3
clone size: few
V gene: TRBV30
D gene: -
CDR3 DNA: TGTGCCCTCAAGCTCTCTGGAAACACCATATATTTT
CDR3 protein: CALKLSGNTIYF

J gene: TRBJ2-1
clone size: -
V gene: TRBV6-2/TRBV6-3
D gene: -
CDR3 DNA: TGTGCCAGCAGTGAGCAGCATCGTTACAATGAGCAGTTCTTC
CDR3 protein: CASSEQHRYNEQFF

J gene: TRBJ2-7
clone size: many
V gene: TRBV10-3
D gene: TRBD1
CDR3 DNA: TGTGCCATCAGCGCACCGTGGGACAGGTATGGCGAGCAGTACTTC
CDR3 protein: CAISAPWDRYGEQYF

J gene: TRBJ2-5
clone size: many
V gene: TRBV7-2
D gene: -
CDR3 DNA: TGTGCCAGCAGCCAAATGGGGGCAGAGACCCAGTACTTC
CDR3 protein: CASSQMGAETQYF

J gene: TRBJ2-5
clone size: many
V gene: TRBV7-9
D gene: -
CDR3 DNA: TGTGCCAGCAGCCCACGAGGGAGCGCAATCCCCAACACCCAAGAGACCCAGTACTTC
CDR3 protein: CASSPRGSAIPNTQETQYF

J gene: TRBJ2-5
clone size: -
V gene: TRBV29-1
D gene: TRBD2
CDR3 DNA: TGCAGCGTAGAACTAGCGGGAGGGCCGGGGGAGACCCAGTACTTC
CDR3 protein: CSVELAGGPGETQYF

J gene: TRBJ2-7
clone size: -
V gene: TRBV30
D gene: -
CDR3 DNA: TGTGCCTGGAGTGGGGACCCCTCCTACGAGCAGTACTTC
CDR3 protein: CAWSGDPSYEQYF

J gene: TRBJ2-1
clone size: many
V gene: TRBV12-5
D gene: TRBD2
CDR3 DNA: TGTGCTAGTCGAAGCGGGGGGGCCGCGGACAATGAGCAGTTCTTC
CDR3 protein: CASRSGGAADNEQFF

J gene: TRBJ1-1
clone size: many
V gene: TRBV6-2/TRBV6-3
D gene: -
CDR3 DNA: TGTGCCAGCGGCTCGCCCCTAAAGAACACTGAAGCTTTCTTT
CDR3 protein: CASGSPLKNTEAFF

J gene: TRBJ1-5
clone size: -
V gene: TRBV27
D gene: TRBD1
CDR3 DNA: TGTGCCAGCAGGACTACAGGGGCCCCCAATCAGCCCCAGCATTTT
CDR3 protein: CASRTTGAPNQPQHF

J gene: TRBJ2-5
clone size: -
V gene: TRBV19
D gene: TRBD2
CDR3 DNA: TGTGCCAGTAGTGGGCTATCGGGGGGAGAGACCCAGTACTTC
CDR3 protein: CASSGLSGGETQYF

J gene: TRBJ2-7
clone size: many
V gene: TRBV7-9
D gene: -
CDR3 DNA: TGTGCCAGCAGCTTAGGGGAGTCCTACGAGCAGTACTTC
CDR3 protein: CASSLGESYEQYF

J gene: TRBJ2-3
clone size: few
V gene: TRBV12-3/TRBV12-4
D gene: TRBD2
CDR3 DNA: TGTGCCAGCAGTTTGATGGGGGAGGGCCCGGATACGCAGTATTTT
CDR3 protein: CASSLMGEGPDTQYF

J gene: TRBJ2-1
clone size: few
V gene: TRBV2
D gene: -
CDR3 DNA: TGTGCCAGCAGAGCGGACCTGGCAGTTGAGCAGTTCTTC
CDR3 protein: CASRADLAVEQFF

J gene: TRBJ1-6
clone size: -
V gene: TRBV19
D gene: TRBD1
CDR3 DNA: TGTGCCAGATCTGACAGGGGGCGGGCGAATTCACCCCTCCACTTT
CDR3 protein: CARSDRGRANSPLHF

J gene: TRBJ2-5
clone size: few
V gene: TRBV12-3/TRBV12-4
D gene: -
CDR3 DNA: TGTGCCAGCAACATCCCCTCGGAGAGGGGCGTGGAGACCCAGTACTTC
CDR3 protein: CASNIPSERGVETQYF